The clone carrying this T cell receptor beta chain was picked up a small number of times. Its antigen is still unknown. The data were obtained in a study of T cell repertoires in cytomegalovirus infection. About the research overall: The public TCR beta signatures pointed to both CMV infection and matching HLA type.

General study findings and limits: Carriage of CMV together with the relevant HLA was identifiable through cumulative public TCR beta family frequency. It was HLA-C-restricted CMV-specific TCR beta clonotypes that dominated the response ex vivo.

MiXCR, run by TCRdb on the reads, gives a single entry per CDR3 protein. This sample carries roughly 200,000 distinct CDR3 sequences, 8.5% to 10% of them seen once, and the ten largest clones take approximately 4.3%. CDR1 is MDHEN and CDR2 is SYDVKM in the germline V gene. The CDR3 runs 15 residues. V lost 4 bases, J lost 4 bases, and 5 bases stayed unmatched. The source is a human donor in good health (CMV status not recorded). Some clones in this sample may be carry-over from other donors' samples. The sequenced sample was PBMCs. The chain combines TRBV28 with TRBJ1-4, with 8 bases matching TRBD1. This chain's CDR3 is CASSYYRGNNEKLFF. CDR3 nucleotides: TGTGCCAGCAGTTACTACAGGGGGAATAATGAAAAACTGTTTTTT.